This TCR beta chain is from a study of OX40 agonist ivuxolimab in advanced cancers. CDR3 size: 19 residues. V shed 4 bases and J 3 bases; nucleotides not matched to a gene: 17. CDR1 is SGHRS and CDR2 is YFSETQ in the germline V gene. This table comes from immunoSEQ multiplex PCR, and its TCRdb copy is limited to in-frame clones, with some not included. The sample includes some 100,000 clones, less than 90% of them seen just once. The clonotype originates from an adult with an advanced solid tumor such as melanoma, head and neck, liver or kidney cancer. Sequenced here: CD4+ or CD8+ T cells sorted from blood, sampled in a trial of the OX40 agonist ivuxolimab. The rearrangement joins TRBV5-1 to TRBJ2-5, with 11 bases that match TRBD2. The CDR3 protein is CASSQRGLAGPPWEETQYF. The CDR3, as DNA: TGCGCCAGCAGCCAGAGAGGACTAGCGGGCCCGCCTTGGGAAGAGACCCAGTACTTC.